The clone carrying this T cell receptor (beta chain) was picked up one time. Its target is unknown. This entry is derived from a study of shared clonotypes between healthy human individuals. Overall study: There were three CD4 naive, three CD4 memory, two CD8 naive and one CD8 memory plates per donor. Study-level points and caveats: About 5% of naive CD4 clonotypes were common to a handful of donors. Compared with clonotypes that all four donors shared, non-shared clonotypes had lower generation probabilities.

This CDR3 spans 16 amino acids. The germline gives CDR1 SGHVS, CDR2 FQNEAQ. The ends were cut back, 6 bases at V and 4 bases at J, with 19 bases in the middle. About 200 ng DNA, around 30,000 T cell genomes, went into each sorted-subset replicate PCR. Generated by immunoSEQ multiplex PCR, the TCRdb table keeps only in-frame clones and is missing some. Among 1.4 million or so clones listed, just under 99% were seen once. The V call is TRBV7-8, the J call TRBJ2-1; no clear D. The TCR sequence derives from a man aged 25 to 45 in good health. The source material was naive CD4+ T cells sorted from blood. As for subset: CD45RA+ positively selected. The CDR3 sequence is CASSGVRTAGYNEQFF. CDR3 sequence (DNA): TGTGCCAGCAGTGGGGTACGGACCGCCGGTTACAATGAGCAGTTCTTC.